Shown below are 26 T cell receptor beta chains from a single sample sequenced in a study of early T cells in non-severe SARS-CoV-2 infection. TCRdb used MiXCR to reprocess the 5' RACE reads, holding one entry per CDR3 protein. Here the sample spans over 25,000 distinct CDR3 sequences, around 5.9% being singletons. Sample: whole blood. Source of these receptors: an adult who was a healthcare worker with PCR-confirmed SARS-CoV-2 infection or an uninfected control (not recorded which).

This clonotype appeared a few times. Written as DNA, the CDR3 is TGTGCCAGCAGCCAAGACCCCGGGCCCTGGGGCGGGAAGACCCAGTACTTC. This encodes CASSQDPGPWGGKTQYF. J is TRBJ2-5 and V is TRBV14; the D gene is possibly TRBD2 (6 bases). CDR1 is SGHDN, CDR2 FVKESK, per germline. Trimming removed 0 bases from V and 6 bases from J, with 20 bases in between. The CDR3 runs to 17 residues.

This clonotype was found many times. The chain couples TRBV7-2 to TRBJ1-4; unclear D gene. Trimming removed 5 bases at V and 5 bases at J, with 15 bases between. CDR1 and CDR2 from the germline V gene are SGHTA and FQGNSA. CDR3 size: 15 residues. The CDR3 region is CASSPKGRVNEKLFF. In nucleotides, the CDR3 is TGTGCCAGCAGCCCTAAGGGCAGAGTAAATGAAAAACTGTTTTTT.

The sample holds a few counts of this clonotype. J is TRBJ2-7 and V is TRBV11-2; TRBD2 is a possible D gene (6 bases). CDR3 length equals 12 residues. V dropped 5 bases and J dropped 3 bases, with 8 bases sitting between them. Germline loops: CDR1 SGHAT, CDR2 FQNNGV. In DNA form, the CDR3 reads TGTGCCAGCAGCACCGGGGGCTACGAGCAGTACTTC. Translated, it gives CASSTGGYEQYF.

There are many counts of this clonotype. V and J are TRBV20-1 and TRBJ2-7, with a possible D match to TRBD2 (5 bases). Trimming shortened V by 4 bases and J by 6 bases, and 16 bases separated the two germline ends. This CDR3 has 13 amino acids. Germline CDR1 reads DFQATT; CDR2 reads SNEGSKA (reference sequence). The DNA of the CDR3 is TGCAGTGCTATCGCCAGGACTCTCCGCGAGCAGTACTTC. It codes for CSAIARTLREQYF.

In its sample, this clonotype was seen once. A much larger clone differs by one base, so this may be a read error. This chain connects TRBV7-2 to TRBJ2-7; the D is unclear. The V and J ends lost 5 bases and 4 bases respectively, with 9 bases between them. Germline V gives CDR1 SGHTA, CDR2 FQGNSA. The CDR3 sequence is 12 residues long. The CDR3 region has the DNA TGTGCCAGCAGCCCAATTCAATACGAGCAGTACTTC. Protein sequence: CASSPIQYEQYF. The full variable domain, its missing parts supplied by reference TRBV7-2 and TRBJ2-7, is GAGVSQSPSNKVTEKGKDVELRCDPISGHTALYWYRQSLGQGLEFLIYFQGNSAPDKSGLPSDRFSAERTGGSVSTLTIQRTQQEDSAVYLCASSPIQYEQYFGPGTRLTVT.

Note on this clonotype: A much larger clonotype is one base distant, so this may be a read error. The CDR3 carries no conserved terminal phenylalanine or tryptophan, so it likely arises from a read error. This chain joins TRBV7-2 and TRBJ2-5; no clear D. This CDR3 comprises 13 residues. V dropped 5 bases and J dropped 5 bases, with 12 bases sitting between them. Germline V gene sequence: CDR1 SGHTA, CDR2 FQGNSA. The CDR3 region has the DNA TGTGCCAGCAGCAAGAGGATGGGTGAGACCCAGTACATC. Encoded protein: CASSKRMGETQYI.

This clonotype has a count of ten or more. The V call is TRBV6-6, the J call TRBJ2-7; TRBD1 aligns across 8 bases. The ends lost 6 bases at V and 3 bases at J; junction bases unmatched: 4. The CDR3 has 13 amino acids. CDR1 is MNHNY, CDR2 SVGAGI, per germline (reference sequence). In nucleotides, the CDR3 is TGTGCCAGCAGCCCGGACAGGGACTACGAGCAGTACTTC. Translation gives CASSPDRDYEQYF.

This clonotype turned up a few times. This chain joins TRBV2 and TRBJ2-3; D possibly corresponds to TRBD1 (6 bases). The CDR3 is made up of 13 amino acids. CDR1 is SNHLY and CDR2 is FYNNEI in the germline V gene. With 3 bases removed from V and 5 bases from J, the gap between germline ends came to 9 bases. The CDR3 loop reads CASSEAGEDTQYF. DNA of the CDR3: TGTGCCAGCAGTGAGGCAGGGGAAGATACGCAGTATTTT.

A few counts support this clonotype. CDR3 amino acids: CASSFLAAYNEQFF. The CDR3 coding sequence is TGTGCCAGCAGCTTTCTTGCGGCCTACAATGAGCAGTTCTTC. This rearrangement joins TRBV7-2 to TRBJ2-1; D is unclear. V lost 3 bases and J 2 bases, leaving 8 bases between the germline ends. The CDR3 length is 14 residues. The V gene's germline CDR1 is SGHTA and CDR2 FQGNSA.

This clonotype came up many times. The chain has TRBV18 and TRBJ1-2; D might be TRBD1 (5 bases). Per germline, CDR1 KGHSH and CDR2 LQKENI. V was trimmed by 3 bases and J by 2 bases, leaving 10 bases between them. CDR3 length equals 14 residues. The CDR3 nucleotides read TGTGCCAGCTCACCGGCCCAGGGAAACTATGGCTACACCTTC. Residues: CASSPAQGNYGYTF.

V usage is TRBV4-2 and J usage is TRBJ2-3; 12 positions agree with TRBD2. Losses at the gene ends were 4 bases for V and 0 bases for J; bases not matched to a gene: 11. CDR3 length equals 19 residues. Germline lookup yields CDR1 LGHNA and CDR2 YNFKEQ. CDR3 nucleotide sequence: TGTGCCAGCAGCCCTCTAGCGGGGGGGAACCTAGTGAGCACAGATACGCAGTATTTT. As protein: CASSPLAGGNLVSTDTQYF.

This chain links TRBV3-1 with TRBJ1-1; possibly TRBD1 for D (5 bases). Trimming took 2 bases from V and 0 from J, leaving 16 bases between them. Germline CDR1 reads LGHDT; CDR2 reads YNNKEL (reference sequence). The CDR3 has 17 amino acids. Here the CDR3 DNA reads TGTGCCAGCAGCCAATTTCACAGGAATTTCATGAACACTGAAGCTTTCTTT. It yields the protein CASSQFHRNFMNTEAFF.

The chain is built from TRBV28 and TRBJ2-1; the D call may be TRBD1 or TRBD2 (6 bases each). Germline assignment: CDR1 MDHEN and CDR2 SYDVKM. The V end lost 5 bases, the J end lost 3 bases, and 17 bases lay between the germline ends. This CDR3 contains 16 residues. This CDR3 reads CASSGGPAGNYNEQFF. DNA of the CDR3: TGTGCCAGCAGTGGGGGGCCCGCCGGGAACTACAATGAGCAGTTCTTC.

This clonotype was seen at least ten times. CDR3 sequence: CASSLGTSTDTQYF. The CDR3 nucleotides read TGTGCCAGCAGCTTAGGCACGTCCACAGATACGCAGTATTTT. The chain recombines TRBV7-2 with TRBJ2-3; D gene ambiguous. This CDR3 has 14 amino acids. In germline, CDR1 is SGHTA, CDR2 FQGNSA. V dropped 1 base and J dropped 2 bases, with 7 bases sitting between them. Together with reference TRBV7-2 and TRBJ2-3, the CDR3 gives the full variable domain: GAGVSQSPSNKVTEKGKDVELRCDPISGHTALYWYRQSLGQGLEFLIYFQGNSAPDKSGLPSDRFSAERTGGSVSTLTIQRTQQEDSAVYLCASSLGTSTDTQYFGPGTRLTVL.

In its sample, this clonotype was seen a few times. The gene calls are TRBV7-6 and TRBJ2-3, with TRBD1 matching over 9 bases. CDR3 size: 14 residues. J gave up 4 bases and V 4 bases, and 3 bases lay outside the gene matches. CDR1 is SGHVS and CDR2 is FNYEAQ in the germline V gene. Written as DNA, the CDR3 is TGTGCCAGCAGCTCCTGGACAGGGGCAGATACGCAGTATTTT. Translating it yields CASSSWTGADTQYF.

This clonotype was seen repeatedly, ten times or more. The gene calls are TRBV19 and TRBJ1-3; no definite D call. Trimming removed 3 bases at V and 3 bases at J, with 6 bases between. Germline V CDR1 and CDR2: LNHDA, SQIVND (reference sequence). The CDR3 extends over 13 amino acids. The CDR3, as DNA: TGTGCCAGTAGTATCGGAAGTGGAAACACCATATATTTT. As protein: CASSIGSGNTIYF.

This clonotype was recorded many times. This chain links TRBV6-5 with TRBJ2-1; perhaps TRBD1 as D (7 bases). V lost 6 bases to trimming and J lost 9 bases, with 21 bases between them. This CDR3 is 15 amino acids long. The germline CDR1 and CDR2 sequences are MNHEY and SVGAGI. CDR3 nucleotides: TGTGCCAGCAGATCGCGGGGACAGTTCGTTAGTGAGCAGTTCTTC. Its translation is CASRSRGQFVSEQFF.

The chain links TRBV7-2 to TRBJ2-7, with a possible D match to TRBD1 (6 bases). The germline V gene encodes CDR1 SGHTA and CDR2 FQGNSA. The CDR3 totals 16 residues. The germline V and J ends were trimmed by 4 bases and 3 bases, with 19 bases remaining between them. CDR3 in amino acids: CASSSTSAGDIYEQYF. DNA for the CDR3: TGTGCCAGCAGCTCTACCTCCGCAGGGGATATCTACGAGCAGTACTTC.

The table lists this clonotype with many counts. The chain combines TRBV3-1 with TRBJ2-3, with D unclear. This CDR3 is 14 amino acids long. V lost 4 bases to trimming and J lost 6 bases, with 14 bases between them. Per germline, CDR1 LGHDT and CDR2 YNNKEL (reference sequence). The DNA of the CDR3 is TGTGCCAGCAGCCTGATAGGACCATCGGATACGCAGTATTTT. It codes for CASSLIGPSDTQYF.

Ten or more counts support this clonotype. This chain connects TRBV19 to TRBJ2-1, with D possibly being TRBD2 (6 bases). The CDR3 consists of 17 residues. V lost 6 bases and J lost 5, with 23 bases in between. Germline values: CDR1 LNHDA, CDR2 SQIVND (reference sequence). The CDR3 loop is CASRPLFGGTPNNEQFF. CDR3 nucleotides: TGTGCCAGTAGACCCCTGTTTGGTGGGACTCCAAACAATGAGCAGTTCTTC.

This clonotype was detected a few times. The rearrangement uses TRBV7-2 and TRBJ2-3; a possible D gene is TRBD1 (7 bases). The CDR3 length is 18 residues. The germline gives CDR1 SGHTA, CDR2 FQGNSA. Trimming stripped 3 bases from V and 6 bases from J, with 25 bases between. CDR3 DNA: TGTGCCAGCAGCTTCCCAGGGGGGCAGGGAAGTTTCGGCGATACGCAGTATTTT. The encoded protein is CASSFPGGQGSFGDTQYF.

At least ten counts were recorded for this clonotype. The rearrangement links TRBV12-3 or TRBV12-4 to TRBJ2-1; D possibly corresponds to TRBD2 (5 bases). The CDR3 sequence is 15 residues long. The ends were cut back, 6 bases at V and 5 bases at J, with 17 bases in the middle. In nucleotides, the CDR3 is TGTGCCAGCAGGCGTCTCGGCGGGCTACACAATGAGCAGTTCTTC. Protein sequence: CASRRLGGLHNEQFF.

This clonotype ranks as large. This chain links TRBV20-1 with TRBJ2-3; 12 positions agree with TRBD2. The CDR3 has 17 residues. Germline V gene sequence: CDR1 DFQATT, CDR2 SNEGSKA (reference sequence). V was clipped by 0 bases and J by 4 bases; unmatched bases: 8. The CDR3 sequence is CSARDPGLAGPADTQYF. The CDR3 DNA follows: TGCAGTGCTAGAGATCCGGGACTAGCGGGTCCGGCAGATACGCAGTATTTT.

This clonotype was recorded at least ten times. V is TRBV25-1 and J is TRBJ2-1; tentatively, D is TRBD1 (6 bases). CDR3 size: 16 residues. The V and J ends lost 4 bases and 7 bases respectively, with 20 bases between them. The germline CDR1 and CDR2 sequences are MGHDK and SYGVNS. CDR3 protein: CASSAPRDRPWNEQFF. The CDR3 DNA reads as TGTGCCAGCAGTGCTCCCCGCGACAGGCCATGGAATGAGCAGTTCTTC.

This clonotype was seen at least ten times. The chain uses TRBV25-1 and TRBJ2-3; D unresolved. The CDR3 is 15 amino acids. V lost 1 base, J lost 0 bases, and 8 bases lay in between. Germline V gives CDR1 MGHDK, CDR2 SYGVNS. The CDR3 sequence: CASSESRESTDTQYF. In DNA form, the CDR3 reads TGTGCCAGCAGTGAATCTCGCGAAAGCACAGATACGCAGTATTTT. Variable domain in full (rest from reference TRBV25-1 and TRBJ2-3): EADIYQTPRYLVIGTGKKITLECSQTMGHDKMYWYQQDPGMELHLIHYSYGVNSTEKGDLSSESTVSRIRTEHFPLTLESARPSHTSQYLCASSESRESTDTQYFGPGTRLTVL.

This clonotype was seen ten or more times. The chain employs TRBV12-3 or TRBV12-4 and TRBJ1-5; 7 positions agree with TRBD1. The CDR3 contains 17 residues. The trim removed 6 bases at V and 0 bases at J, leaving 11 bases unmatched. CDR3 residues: CASRAAGTAYSNQPQHF. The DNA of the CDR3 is TGTGCCAGCAGGGCCGCCGGGACAGCTTATAGCAATCAGCCCCAGCATTTT.